Listed below are T cell receptor beta chains from one sample, sequenced in a study of blood T cells in healthy people across ages. TCRdb re-derived calls from the 5' RACE reads in MiXCR, one entry per CDR3 protein. The sample records approximately 800,000 distinct CDR3 sequences, around two thirds being singletons. Sequenced input: blood. Receptor source: a man aged 25-45 years in good health. Each CDR3 is given with its conserved first and last residue. A D gene is named only where the DNA matches it firmly. For some rows the clone size is stated as once, few or many, or as a class when expanded; others skip it.

d_gene | j_gene | abundance | v_gene | CDR3aa | CDR3nt
. | TRBJ2-3 | . | TRBV2 | CASTVDILPSTDTQYF | TGTGCCAGCACCGTGGACATACTCCCTAGCACAGATACGCAGTATTTT
. | TRBJ2-3 | once | TRBV29-1 | CSVENGGFSDTQYF | TGCAGCGTTGAAAACGGGGGCTTTTCAGATACGCAGTATTTT
. | TRBJ2-4 | . | TRBV13 | CASSPAGATQYF | TGTGCCAGCAGCCCTGCTGGGGCCACTCAGTACTTC
. | TRBJ2-3 | many | TRBV4-2 | CASSLATGASTDTQYF | TGTGCCAGCAGTCTTGCAACTGGCGCTAGCACAGATACGCAGTATTTT
. | TRBJ2-3 | . | TRBV5-1 | CASSRGTSRGTDTQYF | TGCGCCAGCAGCCGCGGCACCAGCCGGGGCACAGATACGCAGTATTTT
. | TRBJ2-1 | . | TRBV28 | CASSQGQVRNEQFF | TGTGCCAGCAGTCAGGGGCAGGTGAGGAATGAGCAGTTCTTC
TRBD1 | TRBJ2-3 | . | TRBV14 | CASSQGSISDRDSDTQYF | TGTGCCAGCAGCCAAGGGAGTATATCAGACAGGGATTCGGATACGCAGTATTTT
. | TRBJ1-2 | . | TRBV29-1 | CSVHQGKGYGYTF | TGCAGCGTTCACCAGGGGAAGGGCTATGGCTACACCTTC
. | TRBJ1-5 | . | TRBV12-3/TRBV12-4 | CASSPRDFPGEPQHF | TGTGCCAGCAGTCCCCGGGACTTTCCGGGAGAGCCCCAGCATTTT
TRBD2 | TRBJ2-3 | . | TRBV11-2 | CASSLHIGTSGGDTQYF | TGTGCCAGCAGCTTGCACATAGGGACTAGCGGGGGAGATACGCAGTATTTT
. | TRBJ2-1 | . | TRBV5-6 | CASSLVLESYNEQFF | TGTGCCAGCAGCTTGGTACTAGAATCCTACAATGAGCAGTTCTTC
TRBD1 | TRBJ2-7 | once | TRBV9 | CASSVEAGGPCEQYF | TGTGCCAGCAGCGTAGAGGCAGGGGGCCCCTGCGAGCAGTACTTC
. | TRBJ2-5 | few | TRBV6-2/TRBV6-3 | CASSYFGTIQETQYF | TGTGCCAGCAGTTACTTCGGGACCATCCAAGAGACCCAGTACTTC
. | TRBJ1-2 | . | TRBV12-3/TRBV12-4 | CASSLMDRTYGYTF | TGTGCCAGCAGTTTAATGGACAGAACGTATGGCTACACCTTC
. | TRBJ1-6 | . | TRBV13 | CASSLGQPGNSPLHF | TGTGCCAGCAGCTTAGGGCAGCCAGGCAATTCACCCCTCCACTTT
. | TRBJ2-7 | . | TRBV27 | CASSSWDGYEQYF | TGTGCCAGCAGTTCATGGGACGGCTACGAGCAGTACTTC
TRBD1 | TRBJ2-5 | once | TRBV20-1 | CSAPWRTGQVDKAQYF | TGCAGTGCTCCGTGGAGGACCGGACAGGTCGACAAGGCCCAGTACTTC
TRBD2 | TRBJ2-3 | . | TRBV5-1 | CASSLVLAGGSDAQYF | TGCGCCAGCAGCTTGGTTCTTGCGGGAGGATCAGATGCGCAGTATTTT
. | TRBJ2-3 | once | TRBV20-1 | CSATQRGGPDTQYF | TGCAGTGCTACACAACGTGGGGGCCCAGATACGCAGTATTTT
. | TRBJ2-1 | . | TRBV28 | CASSFGGDSTGEQFF | TGTGCCAGCAGTTTCGGTGGGGACTCGACGGGTGAGCAGTTCTTC
. | TRBJ1-4 | . | TRBV4-2 | CASSQDRRGLINEKLFF | TGTGCCAGCAGCCAAGATCGCAGGGGACTGATTAATGAAAAACTGTTTTTT
TRBD1 | TRBJ1-5 | once | TRBV9 | CASSVGAGGNQPQHF | TGTGCCAGCAGCGTAGGGGCAGGGGGTAATCAGCCCCAGCATTTT
. | TRBJ2-7 | . | TRBV9 | CASSPTGSEPYEQYF | TGTGCCAGCAGCCCTACTGGATCCGAACCCTACGAGCAGTACTTC
. | TRBJ2-4 | . | TRBV5-1 | CASSISGSSLYF | TGCGCCAGCAGCATCTCCGGGAGCTCGCTGTACTTC
TRBD2 | TRBJ2-1 | . | TRBV7-2 | CAGSLAGKVYNEQFF | TGTGCCGGCAGCTTAGCGGGGAAGGTGTACAATGAGCAGTTCTTC
TRBD1 | TRBJ2-4 | many | TRBV29-1 | CSVEVQGDNIQYF | TGCAGCGTTGAAGTTCAGGGGGACAACATTCAGTACTTC
. | TRBJ2-3 | few | TRBV3-1 | CASSRILSTDTQYF | TGTGCCAGCAGCCGCATCCTCAGCACAGATACGCAGTATTTT
. | TRBJ1-5 | few | TRBV6-2/TRBV6-3 | CASRVDSPYQPQHF | TGTGCCAGCAGAGTCGACAGCCCCTATCAGCCCCAGCATTTT
. | TRBJ1-2 | . | TRBV4-3 | CASSQDQGARGYTF | TGCGCCAGCAGCCAAGATCAAGGGGCGAGGGGCTACACCTTC
TRBD1 | TRBJ1-6 | . | TRBV6-6 | CASSQMTGKNSPLHF | TGTGCCAGCAGTCAAATGACAGGGAAAAATTCACCCCTCCACTTT
TRBD1 | TRBJ1-4 | . | TRBV25-1 | CASSESGTGQEKLFF | TGTGCCAGCAGTGAATCGGGGACAGGGCAGGAAAAACTGTTTTTT
TRBD1 | TRBJ1-2 | few | TRBV4-1 | CASSQGQGRANYGYTF | TGCGCCAGCAGCCAGGGACAGGGCAGAGCTAACTATGGCTACACCTTC
TRBD1 | TRBJ1-4 | . | TRBV4-1 | CASSLRDREGEKLFF | TGCGCCAGCAGCCTCCGGGACAGGGAAGGTGAAAAACTGTTTTTT
TRBD1 | TRBJ1-2 | . | TRBV7-9 | CASSLPTPGGLDGYTF | TGTGCCAGCAGCTTACCGACTCCAGGGGGCTTGGATGGCTACACCTTC
. | TRBJ2-4 | many | TRBV29-1 | CSVGGGGHRDIQYF | TGCAGCGTTGGAGGGGGGGGCCATCGGGACATTCAGTACTTC
. | TRBJ2-5 | . | TRBV6-6 | CASSYSTRQETQYF | TGTGCCAGCAGTTACTCCACGCGGCAAGAGACCCAGTACTTC
. | TRBJ2-7 | . | TRBV7-3 | CASGLTMRGEQYF | TGTGCCAGCGGCTTAACGATGAGGGGCGAGCAGTACTTC
. | TRBJ1-1 | . | TRBV7-2 | CASSLRLRASGTEAFF | TGTGCCAGCAGCTTACGCCTCAGGGCCTCGGGCACTGAAGCTTTCTTT
TRBD2 | TRBJ2-5 | few | TRBV9 | CASSVAGEGTQYF | TGTGCCAGCAGCGTAGCTGGGGAGGGGACCCAGTACTTC
. | TRBJ2-7 | . | TRBV28 | CASSAGLGADSEQYF | TGTGCCAGCAGTGCAGGATTAGGGGCTGATAGCGAGCAGTACTTC
. | TRBJ2-5 | . | TRBV4-3 | CASSQALLVGTQYF | TGCGCCAGCAGCCAAGCCCTTCTGGTGGGGACCCAGTACTTC
. | TRBJ2-1 | few | TRBV5-1 | CASSLSRQSSYNEQFF | TGCGCCAGCAGCTTGAGCAGACAAAGCTCCTACAATGAGCAGTTCTTC
. | TRBJ2-7 | . | TRBV7-9 | CASSLRLNYEQYF | TGTGCCAGCAGCTTACGTCTTAACTACGAGCAGTACTTC
. | TRBJ2-3 | . | TRBV2 | CASMIGSDTQYF | TGTGCCAGCATGATTGGTTCGGATACGCAGTATTTT
TRBD1 | TRBJ1-6 | . | TRBV27 | CASSPPPGRGLSPLHF | TGTGCCAGCAGTCCCCCCCCGGGCAGGGGGCTTTCACCCCTCCACTTT
. | TRBJ2-1 | . | TRBV7-2 | CASSRRQGLNNEQFF | TGTGCCAGCAGCCGTAGACAGGGACTCAACAATGAGCAGTTCTTC
. | TRBJ1-2 | . | TRBV28 | CATTGTENGYTF | TGTGCCACAACCGGGACCGAAAATGGCTACACCTTC
. | TRBJ1-5 | . | TRBV12-3/TRBV12-4 | CASTTGLGQPQHF | TGTGCCAGCACCACAGGGTTGGGTCAGCCCCAGCATTTT
. | TRBJ2-1 | once | TRBV29-1 | CSGLENEQFF | TGCAGCGGGTTGGAAAATGAGCAGTTCTTC
. | TRBJ2-1 | . | TRBV11-3 | CASSLVSSSTGQFF | TGCGCCAGCAGCTTAGTTTCCAGCTCCACAGGGCAGTTCTTC
TRBD1 | TRBJ2-5 | . | TRBV7-9 | CASSLGRDRLQETQYF | TGTGCCAGCAGCTTAGGCCGGGACAGACTACAAGAGACCCAGTACTTC
. | TRBJ2-1 | . | TRBV29-1 | CSVGRDNEQFF | TGCAGCGTTGGCAGGGACAATGAGCAGTTCTTC
TRBD2 | TRBJ2-4 | . | TRBV28 | CASSSAGLAGATWEQYF | TGTGCCAGCAGCTCAGCCGGACTAGCGGGGGCCACCTGGGAGCAGTACTTC